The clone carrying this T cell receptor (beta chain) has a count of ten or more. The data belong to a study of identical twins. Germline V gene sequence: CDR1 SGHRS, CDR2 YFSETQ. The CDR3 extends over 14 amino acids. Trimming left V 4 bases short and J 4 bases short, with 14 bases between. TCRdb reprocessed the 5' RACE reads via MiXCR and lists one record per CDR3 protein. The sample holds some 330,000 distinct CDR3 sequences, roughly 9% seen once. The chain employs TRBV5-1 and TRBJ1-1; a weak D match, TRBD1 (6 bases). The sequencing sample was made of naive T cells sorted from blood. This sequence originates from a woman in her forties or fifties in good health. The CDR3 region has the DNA TGCGCCAGCAGCAAAGGGGGGCTTGGCACTGAAGCTTTCTTT. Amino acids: CASSKGGLGTEAFF.